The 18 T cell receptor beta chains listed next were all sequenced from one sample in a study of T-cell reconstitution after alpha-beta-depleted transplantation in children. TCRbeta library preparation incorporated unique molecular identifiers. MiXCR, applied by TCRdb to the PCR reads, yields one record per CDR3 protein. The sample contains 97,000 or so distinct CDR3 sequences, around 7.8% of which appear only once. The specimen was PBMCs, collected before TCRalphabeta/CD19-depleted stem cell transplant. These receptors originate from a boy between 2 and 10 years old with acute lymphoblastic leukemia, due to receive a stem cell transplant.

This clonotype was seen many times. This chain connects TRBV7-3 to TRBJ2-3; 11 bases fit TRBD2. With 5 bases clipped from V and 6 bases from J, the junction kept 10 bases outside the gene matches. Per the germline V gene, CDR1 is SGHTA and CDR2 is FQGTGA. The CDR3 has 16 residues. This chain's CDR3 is CASSAELAGALDTQYF. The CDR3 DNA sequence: TGTGCCAGCAGCGCAGAACTAGCGGGGGCCCTTGATACGCAGTATTTT.

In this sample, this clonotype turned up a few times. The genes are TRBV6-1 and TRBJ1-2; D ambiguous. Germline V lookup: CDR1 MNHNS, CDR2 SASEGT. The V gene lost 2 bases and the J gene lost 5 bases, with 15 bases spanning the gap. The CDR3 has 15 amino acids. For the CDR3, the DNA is TGTGCCAGCAGTGAAATGGCAGGTTCGCAGTATGGCTACACCTTC. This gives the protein CASSEMAGSQYGYTF.

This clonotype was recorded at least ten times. CDR3 sequence reads: CASSLQGANTEAFF. The CDR3 DNA is TGTGCCAGCAGTTTACAGGGAGCGAACACTGAAGCTTTCTTT. The chain recombines TRBV28 with TRBJ1-1; weak D call: TRBD1 (5 bases). CDR3 length: 14 amino acids. In germline, CDR1 is MDHEN, CDR2 SYDVKM. Trimming stripped 2 bases from V and 1 base from J, with 8 bases between.

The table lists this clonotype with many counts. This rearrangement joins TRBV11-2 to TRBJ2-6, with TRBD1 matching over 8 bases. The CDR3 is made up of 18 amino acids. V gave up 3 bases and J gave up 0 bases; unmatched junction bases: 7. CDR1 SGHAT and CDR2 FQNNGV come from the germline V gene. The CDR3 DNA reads TGTGCCAGCAGCTTTCGGACAGGGTTCCTCTCTGGGGCCAACGTCCTGACTTTC. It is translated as CASSFRTGFLSGANVLTF.

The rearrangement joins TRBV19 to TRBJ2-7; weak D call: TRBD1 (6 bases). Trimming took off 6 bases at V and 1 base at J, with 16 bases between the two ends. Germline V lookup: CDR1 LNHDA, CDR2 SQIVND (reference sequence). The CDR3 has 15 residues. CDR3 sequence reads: CASRTGAGASYEQYF. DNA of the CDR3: TGTGCCAGTAGAACCGGGGCAGGGGCTTCCTACGAGCAGTACTTC.

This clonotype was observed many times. The CDR3 spells CAAGGEQFF. CDR3 DNA: TGTGCCGCCGGGGGTGAGCAGTTCTTC. The J gene is TRBJ2-1, the V gene TRBV3-1; D is perhaps TRBD2 (6 bases). The germline CDR1 and CDR2 sequences are LGHDT and YNNKEL (reference sequence). Trimming stripped 11 bases from V and 9 bases from J, with 8 bases between. This CDR3 contains 9 residues.

The CDR3 coding sequence is TGTGCCAGCAGGGTAGGAGGGGGACCGTCCTACGAGCAGTACTTC. Amino acids: CASRVGGGPSYEQYF. The chain joins TRBV6-1 to TRBJ2-7; D may be TRBD1 or TRBD2 (6 bases each). The CDR3 extends over 15 amino acids. Germline CDR1 MNHNS, CDR2 SASEGT. The V and J ends lost 6 bases and 1 base respectively, with 16 bases between them.

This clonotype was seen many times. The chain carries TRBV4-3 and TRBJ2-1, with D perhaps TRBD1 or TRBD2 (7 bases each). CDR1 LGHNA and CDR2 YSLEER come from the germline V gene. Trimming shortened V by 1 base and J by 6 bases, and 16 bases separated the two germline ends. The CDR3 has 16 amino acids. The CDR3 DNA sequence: TGCGCCAGCAGCCAAGGAGTGGGAGGGGGCGGCAATGAGCAGTTCTTC. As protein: CASSQGVGGGGNEQFF.

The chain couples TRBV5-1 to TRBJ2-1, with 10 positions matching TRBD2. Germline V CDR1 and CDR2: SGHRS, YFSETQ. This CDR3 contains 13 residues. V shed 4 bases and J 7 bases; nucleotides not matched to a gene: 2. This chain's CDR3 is CASSLTSGNEQFF. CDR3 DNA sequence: TGCGCCAGCAGCCTGACTAGCGGGAATGAGCAGTTCTTC.

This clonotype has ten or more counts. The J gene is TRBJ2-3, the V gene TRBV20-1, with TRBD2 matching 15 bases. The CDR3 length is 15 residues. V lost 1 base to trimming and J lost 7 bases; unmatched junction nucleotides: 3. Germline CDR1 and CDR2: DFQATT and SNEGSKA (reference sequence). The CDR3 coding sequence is TGCAGTGCTAGAGCCGGGACTAGCGGGGGGAATACGCAGTATTTT. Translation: CSARAGTSGGNTQYF.

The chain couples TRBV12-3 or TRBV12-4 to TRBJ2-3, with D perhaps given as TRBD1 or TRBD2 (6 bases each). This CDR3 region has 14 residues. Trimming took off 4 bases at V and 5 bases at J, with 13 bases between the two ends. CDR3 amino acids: CASSYGGAGDTQYF. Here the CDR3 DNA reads TGTGCCAGCAGTTACGGGGGCGCAGGAGATACGCAGTATTTT.

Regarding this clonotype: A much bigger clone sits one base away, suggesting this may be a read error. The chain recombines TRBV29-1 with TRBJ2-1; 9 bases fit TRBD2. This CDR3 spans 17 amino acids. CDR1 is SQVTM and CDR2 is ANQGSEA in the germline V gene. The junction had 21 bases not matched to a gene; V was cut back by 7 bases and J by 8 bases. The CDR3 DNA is TGCAGCGCCCACTTACGTACTAGCAGCGGGGGGCCGTATGAGCAGTTCTTC. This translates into CSAHLRTSSGGPYEQFF.

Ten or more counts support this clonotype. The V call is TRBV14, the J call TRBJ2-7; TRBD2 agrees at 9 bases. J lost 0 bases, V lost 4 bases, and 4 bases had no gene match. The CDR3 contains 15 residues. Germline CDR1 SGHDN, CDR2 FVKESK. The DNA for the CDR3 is TGTGCCAGCAGCCCTCGACTAGCGGTCTCCTACGAGCAGTACTTC. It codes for CASSPRLAVSYEQYF.

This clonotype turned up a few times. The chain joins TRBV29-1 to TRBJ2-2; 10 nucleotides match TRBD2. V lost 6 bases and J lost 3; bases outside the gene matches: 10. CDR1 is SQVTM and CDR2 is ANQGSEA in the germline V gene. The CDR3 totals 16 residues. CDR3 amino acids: CSVRRAGGADTGELFF. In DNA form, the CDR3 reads TGCAGCGTGAGACGAGCGGGGGGGGCTGACACCGGGGAGCTGTTTTTT.

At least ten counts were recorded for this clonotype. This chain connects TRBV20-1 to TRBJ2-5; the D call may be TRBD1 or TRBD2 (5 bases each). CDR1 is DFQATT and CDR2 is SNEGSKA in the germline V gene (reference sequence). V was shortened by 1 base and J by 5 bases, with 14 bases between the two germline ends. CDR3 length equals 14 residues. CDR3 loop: CSARGIGTWETQYF. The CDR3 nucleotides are TGCAGTGCTAGAGGGATCGGGACGTGGGAGACCCAGTACTTC.

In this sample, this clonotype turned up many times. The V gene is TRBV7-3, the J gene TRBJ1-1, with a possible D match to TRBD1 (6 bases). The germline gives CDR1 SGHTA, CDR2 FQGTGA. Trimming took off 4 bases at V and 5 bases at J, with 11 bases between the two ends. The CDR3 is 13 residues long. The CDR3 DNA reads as TGTGCCAGCAGCTCCCTAGGGGGAACTGAAGCTTTCTTT. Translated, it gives CASSSLGGTEAFF.

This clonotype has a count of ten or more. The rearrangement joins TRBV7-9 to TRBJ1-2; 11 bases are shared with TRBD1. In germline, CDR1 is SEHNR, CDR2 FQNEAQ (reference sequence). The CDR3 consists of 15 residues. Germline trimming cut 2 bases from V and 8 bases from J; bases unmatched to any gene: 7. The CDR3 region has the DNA TGTGCCAGCAGCTTACCCGGACAGGGGGCCGGAGGCTACACCTTC. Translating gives CASSLPGQGAGGYTF.

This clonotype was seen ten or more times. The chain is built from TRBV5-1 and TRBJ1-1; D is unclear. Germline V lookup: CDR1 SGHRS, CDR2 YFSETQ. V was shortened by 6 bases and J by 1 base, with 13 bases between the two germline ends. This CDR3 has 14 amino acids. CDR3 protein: CASTLTTANTEAFF. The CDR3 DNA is TGCGCCAGCACATTGACGACGGCGAACACTGAAGCTTTCTTT.